This TCR beta chain comes out of a study of CD8+ T cells in alopecia areata. Study context: Tofacitinib therapy took 6 to 18 months; 6 months off drug came after.

Alopecia areata patients provided lesional scalp punch biopsies and peripheral blood, both collected for the study. cDNA prepared by RNA extraction and subsequent reverse transcription served as the template for sequencing. Data came from immunoSEQ multiplex PCR; TCRdb stores just in-frame clones and leaves some out. Of about 180,000 clones detected, 50% to 70% appear once; the ten largest clones hold 1.7%. Germline CDR1 MNHEY, CDR2 SMNVEV (reference sequence). The CDR3 spans 14 residues. The J segment lost 10 bases and the V segment lost 5 bases, leaving 8 bases of the junction unmatched. The chain joins TRBV27 to TRBJ1-6; 7 positions match TRBD1. The material was CD4+ T cells sorted from blood, obtained at week 0. The clonotype originates from a human donor with alopecia areata. The CDR3 DNA reads as TGTGCCAGCAGTAATAGACAGGGAGGATCACCCCTCCACTTT. It encodes CASSNRQGGSPLHF.